This T cell receptor beta chain is from a study of T cells in localized non-small cell lung cancer. Findings and limits, study-wide: Across samples, adjacent lung featured a median roughly 56 of the top 100 tumor clones.

The protocol was immunoSEQ multiplex PCR, while the TCRdb copy is restricted to in-frame clones and leaves out a portion. This sample has about 33,000 clones, with about 90% found just once. A remark on this clone: Its antigen remains unknown.

This TCR was recovered from a man aged 40 to 75 with stage II lung adenocarcinoma. The sample was PBMCs, taken before any cancer treatment.

The CDR3 loop is CASSWMTSGTLGNEQYF. DNA for the CDR3: TGCGCCAGCAGCTGGATGACTAGCGGGACCCTTGGGAACGAGCAGTACTTC. The chain has TRBV5-1 and TRBJ2-7; 11 bases fit TRBD2. The germline V gene encodes CDR1 SGHRS and CDR2 YFSETQ. V gave up 3 bases and J gave up 5 bases; unmatched junction bases: 13. This CDR3 region has 17 residues.